A single sample gave rise to the 26 T cell receptor beta chains below, sequenced in a study of beta chain features in type 1 diabetes. The study's findings and limits: Moderate but significant shortening of TCRB CDR3s was recorded in all four CD4+ subsets from Type 1 diabetes patients.

Investigators reverse transcribed all isolated RNA, so they sequenced expressed TCRB transcripts. TCRdb's copy holds only in-frame clones and misses some; the assay was immunoSEQ multiplex PCR. The sample lists 300,000 or so clones, roughly 13% seen once, with roughly 0.015% in the top ten. These receptors' antigens are unknown. Sequenced input: naive CD4+ T cells from blood. These receptors all stem from a woman between 18 and 30 years old with type 1 diabetes.

This clone occurred a few times. The rearrangement links TRBV15 to TRBJ2-1, with 9 nucleotides matching TRBD2. Germline loops: CDR1 LNHNV, CDR2 YYDKDF (reference sequence). The length of the CDR3 is 15 residues. V shed 5 bases and J 5 bases; nucleotides not matched to a gene: 7. CDR3 sequence: CATSGPGLANNEQFF. The CDR3 DNA reads TGTGCCACCAGCGGGCCGGGACTAGCTAACAATGAGCAGTTCTTC.

This clone was seen a handful of times. The V and J genes are TRBV2 and TRBJ2-3, with 9 bases that match TRBD2. Unmatched junction bases numbered 14, after V lost 7 bases and J lost 3 bases. This CDR3 spans 17 amino acids. Germline V gene lookup returns CDR1 SNHLY and CDR2 FYNNEI. CDR3 sequence (DNA): TGTGCCAGCATCGAAAGGTACAGCGGGAGGCGTACAGATACGCAGTATTTT. This translates into CASIERYSGRRTDTQYF.

The V call is TRBV15, the J call TRBJ2-3; 11 bases fit TRBD2. V gave up 1 base and J gave up 1 base; unmatched junction bases: 4. CDR3 length: 17 amino acids. Per germline, CDR1 LNHNV and CDR2 YYDKDF (reference sequence). The DNA for the CDR3 is TGTGCCACCAGCAGAGTTGTACTAGCGGGAGGCACAGATACGCAGTATTTT. Encoded protein: CATSRVVLAGGTDTQYF.

The V call is TRBV6-5, the J call TRBJ1-2; 9 nucleotides align to TRBD1. Per the germline V gene, CDR1 is MNHEY and CDR2 is SVGAGI. V lost 6 bases to trimming and J lost 5 bases; unmatched junction nucleotides: 7. The CDR3 totals 14 residues. The CDR3: CASRGQGLSYGYTF. The CDR3 coding sequence is TGTGCCAGCAGGGGACAGGGTCTTTCTTATGGCTACACCTTC.

A remark on this clone: Other DNA variants within this sample encode the same CDR3. CDR3 nucleotide sequence: TGCGCCAGCAGCTTGGCCGGGACAGGGGGCAATGAGCAGTTCTTC. Protein: CASSLAGTGGNEQFF. This chain connects TRBV5-1 to TRBJ2-1, with TRBD1 matching over 11 bases. V shed 0 bases, J shed 6 bases, and the junction held 2 bases outside the gene matches. Germline values: CDR1 SGHRS, CDR2 YFSETQ. This CDR3 is built from 15 residues.

This clone was picked up a small number of times. The chain recombines TRBV29-1 with TRBJ1-3; 7 nucleotides match TRBD1. The CDR3 totals 14 residues. Germline CDR1 reads SQVTM; CDR2 reads ANQGSEA. After removal of 5 bases from V and 5 bases from J, the junction contained 9 bases not matched to a gene. CDR3 nucleotides: TGCAGCGTTCTCGGAAACAGGGGTAGAAACACCATATATTTT. It specifies CSVLGNRGRNTIYF.

This chain uses TRBV5-1 with TRBJ1-2; 8 bases map to TRBD1. Germline CDR1 and CDR2: SGHRS and YFSETQ. Trimming took 4 bases from V and 2 from J; bases not matched to a gene: 7. CDR3 length: 15 residues. CDR3 nucleotide sequence: TGCGCCAGCAGCCGTCAGGACAGGGCCAACTATGGCTACACCTTC. Its translation is CASSRQDRANYGYTF.

In its sample, this clone was seen a few times. This specimen includes other DNA sequences encoding the same CDR3. This chain links TRBV28 with TRBJ2-7; perhaps TRBD1 as D (6 bases). CDR1 and CDR2 from the germline V gene are MDHEN and SYDVKM. Trimming shortened V by 2 bases and J by 3 bases, and 8 bases separated the two germline ends. The CDR3 has 13 amino acids. The CDR3: CASSLPQGYEQYF. CDR3 sequence (DNA): TGTGCCAGCAGTTTACCACAGGGCTACGAGCAGTACTTC.

The table lists this clone with a few counts. The genes are TRBV5-4 and TRBJ1-5; D remains ambiguous. Germline V gives CDR1 SGHNT, CDR2 YYREEE (reference sequence). This CDR3 comprises 11 residues. The V end was cut by 6 bases, the J end by 6 bases, with 7 bases between. The CDR3 region is CASTHSQPQHF. The CDR3 DNA reads as TGTGCCAGCACTCACTCTCAGCCCCAGCATTTT.

This clone has just a few counts. This chain links TRBV18 with TRBJ2-2, with a tentative D call TRBD1 (6 bases). The V end lost 3 bases, the J end lost 3 bases, and 8 bases lay between the germline ends. Germline CDR1 and CDR2: KGHSH and LQKENI. This CDR3 has 14 amino acids. The CDR3 loop reads CASSPYRDTGELFF. CDR3 bases: TGTGCCAGCTCACCCTACAGGGACACCGGGGAGCTGTTTTTT.

J is TRBJ2-7 and V is TRBV27, with 8 nucleotides matching TRBD1. The CDR3 extends over 16 amino acids. Per germline, CDR1 MNHEY and CDR2 SMNVEV (reference sequence). The ends lost 6 bases at V and 3 bases at J; junction bases unmatched: 13. The CDR3 DNA follows: TGTGCCAGCAGCTCCAGATCAGGGGGCAGTCTCTACGAGCAGTACGTC. It yields the protein CASSSRSGGSLYEQYV.

Worth noting for this clone: The junction and the germline gene differ at one end; a read error may be behind it. The rearrangement links TRBV6-4 to TRBJ2-1, with 10 bases identical to TRBD1. CDR1 MRHNA and CDR2 SNTAGT come from the germline V gene. This CDR3 has 16 amino acids. CDR3 region: CATSFRDRGSHNEQFF. The DNA of the CDR3 is TGTGCCACCAGTTTCCGGGACAGGGGATCACACAATGAGCAGTTCTTC.

This clone was detected only a few times. Other DNA sequences within the sample encode an identical CDR3. This chain joins TRBV19 and TRBJ2-3; D remains ambiguous. The CDR3 covers 12 residues. V gave up 2 bases and J gave up 5 bases, with 5 bases separating them. The V gene's germline CDR1 is LNHDA and CDR2 SQIVND (reference sequence). The CDR3 DNA sequence: TGTGCCAGTAGTATAAGAGGAGATACGCAGTATTTT. It codes for CASSIRGDTQYF.

CDR3 nucleotides: TGTGCCAGTAGTACGGACAGCGGGGCACAAGAGACCCAGTACTTC. Translated: CASSTDSGAQETQYF. The chain employs TRBV19 and TRBJ2-5; a possible D gene is TRBD2 (7 bases). The V and J ends lost 4 bases and 2 bases respectively, with 14 bases between them. The CDR3 is 15 amino acids. Germline CDR1 is LNHDA and CDR2 is SQIVND (reference sequence).

The chain uses TRBV5-1 and TRBJ1-2, with D tentatively TRBD1 (6 bases). Germline lookup yields CDR1 SGHRS and CDR2 YFSETQ. This CDR3 comprises 15 residues. V lost 5 bases to trimming and J lost 7 bases, with 21 bases between them. CDR3: CASRPGTTVLGGYTF. DNA of the CDR3: TGCGCCAGCAGGCCCGGGACAACCGTCTTGGGTGGCTACACCTTC.

The chain couples TRBV9 to TRBJ2-2; TRBD2 agrees at 7 bases. V lost 6 bases and J lost 1; bases outside the gene matches: 12. Germline CDR1 and CDR2: SGDLS and YYNGEE. The CDR3 length is 17 residues. CDR3 nucleotide sequence: TGTGCCAGCACCCGAGGGGAGGGAGGGATGAACACCGGGGAGCTGTTTTTT. It codes for CASTRGEGGMNTGELFF.

This clone was counted between two and nine times. Other DNA sequences from this sample encode an identical CDR3 as well. J is TRBJ2-1 and V is TRBV18; no reliable D call. V was pared by 3 bases and J by 8 bases, with 5 bases between. The CDR3 contains 11 residues. Germline V gene sequence: CDR1 KGHSH, CDR2 LQKENI. CDR3 amino acids: CASSPTDEQFF. The CDR3 DNA follows: TGTGCCAGCTCACCCACGGATGAGCAGTTCTTC.

The rearrangement joins TRBV5-4 to TRBJ1-1; D perhaps matches TRBD1 (6 bases). The CDR3 totals 14 residues. The V gene lost 7 bases and the J gene lost 5 bases, with 18 bases spanning the gap. Germline lookup yields CDR1 SGHNT and CDR2 YYREEE (reference sequence). The CDR3 nucleotides read TGTGCCAGCGCCGGGGACACCCTTCGGACTGAAGCTTTCTTT. It codes for CASAGDTLRTEAFF.

This chain uses TRBV6-5 with TRBJ2-7, with a tentative D call TRBD2 (6 bases). CDR3 length equals 16 residues. Trimming took off 4 bases at V and 2 bases at J, with 18 bases between the two ends. CDR1 is MNHEY and CDR2 is SVGAGI in the germline V gene. The chain's CDR3 is CASSSRDRGRTYEQYV. The CDR3 DNA sequence: TGTGCCAGCAGTTCGCGGGACCGAGGTAGGACCTACGAGCAGTACGTC.

The chain joins TRBV15 to TRBJ2-6; TRBD2 might be the D (5 bases). CDR3 length: 16 residues. The germline CDR1 and CDR2 sequences are LNHNV and YYDKDF (reference sequence). The germline V and J ends were trimmed by 1 base and 0 bases, with 7 bases remaining between them. CDR3 sequence (DNA): TGTGCCACCAGCAGAGTCGCGGGCTCTGGGGCCAACGTCCTGACTTTC. It is translated as CATSRVAGSGANVLTF.

The chain recombines TRBV28 with TRBJ2-3, with 7 bases identical to TRBD2. The CDR3 extends over 14 amino acids. V lost 5 bases, J lost 3 bases, and 5 bases stayed unmatched. CDR1 and CDR2 from the germline V gene are MDHEN and SYDVKM. This CDR3 reads CASSEGGRTDTQYF. The CDR3 nucleotides read TGTGCCAGCAGTGAGGGCGGGAGAACAGATACGCAGTATTTT.

This chain uses TRBV2 with TRBJ2-7; 11 bases align to TRBD2. CDR3 length: 12 residues. Germline V gene lookup returns CDR1 SNHLY and CDR2 FYNNEI. V shed 7 bases, J shed 12 bases, and the junction held 8 bases outside the gene matches. The CDR3 spells CASTVTSGALYV. CDR3 nucleotides: TGTGCCAGCACCGTGACTAGCGGGGCCCTGTACGTC.

The V gene is TRBV10-3, the J gene TRBJ2-5; D possibly corresponds to TRBD1 (5 bases). Trimming took 5 bases from V and 4 from J, leaving 20 bases between them. Germline CDR1 ENHRY, CDR2 SYGVKD. The CDR3 runs 16 residues. The CDR3 nucleotides read TGTGCCATCAGTTTCGCCGACAGTGGGGTCGGAGAGACCCAGTACTTC. Translated: CAISFADSGVGETQYF.

This clone occurred a few times. V gene TRBV9 combines with J gene TRBJ2-2; D is undetermined. The CDR3 extends over 12 amino acids. Germline values: CDR1 SGDLS, CDR2 YYNGEE. Trimming stripped 0 bases from V and 9 bases from J, with 6 bases between. The CDR3 reads CASSVGPRELFF. The CDR3 nucleotides are TGTGCCAGCAGCGTAGGGCCGCGGGAGCTGTTTTTT.

This clone showed up just a few times. The chain is built from TRBV29-1 and TRBJ2-7; TRBD1 matches at 8 bases. This CDR3 contains 12 residues. Germline V CDR1 and CDR2: SQVTM, ANQGSEA. The junction had 4 bases not matched to a gene; V was cut back by 3 bases and J by 6 bases. CDR3 region: CSVDGQGVEQYF. CDR3 DNA: TGCAGCGTTGATGGACAGGGCGTCGAGCAGTACTTC.

V and J are TRBV7-2 and TRBJ2-7; the match to TRBD2 covers 12 bases. Trimming at V came to 1 base and at J to 10 bases, leaving 5 bases not matched to a gene. CDR3 length equals 14 residues. Germline V gives CDR1 SGHTA, CDR2 FQGNSA. Written as DNA, the CDR3 is TGTGCCAGCAGCTTAGGGACTAGCGGGACAAAACAGTACTTC. This sequence encodes CASSLGTSGTKQYF.